Detailed here is one T cell receptor beta chain. This sample is drawn from a study of cytomegalovirus exposure and HLA in healthy donors. The primer mix had 60 Vbeta and 13 Jbeta primers. Generated by immunoSEQ multiplex PCR, the TCRdb table keeps only in-frame clones and is missing some. The table shows approximately 120,000 clones, with roughly 82% occurring only once. The receptor comes from a man in his forties in good health and CMV-seropositive. Material: PBMCs.

The CDR3 DNA reads TGTGCCAGCAGTGTCCCGGGACAGGGAGGAAGAAACATTCAGTACTTC. Its translation is CASSVPGQGGRNIQYF. The gene calls are TRBV27 and TRBJ2-4; 9 nucleotides align to TRBD1. The germline V gene encodes CDR1 MNHEY and CDR2 SMNVEV (reference sequence). The CDR3 sequence is 16 residues long. With 5 bases clipped from V and 6 bases from J, the junction kept 11 bases outside the gene matches.